What follows describes a single T cell receptor (beta chain). This specimen belongs to a study of blood T cell repertoires in COVID-19. The wider study: Sites in the United States, Italy and Spain provided acute and convalescent COVID-19 samples. Sources were T cells, B-cell-depleted T cells, or PBMCs; the material itself was cDNA or gDNA.

This CDR3 spans 14 amino acids. CDR1 is SGHRS and CDR2 is YFSETQ in the germline V gene. Trimming took 4 bases from V and 7 from J; bases not matched to a gene: 9. Method: immunoSEQ multiplex PCR; TCRdb's copy keeps in-frame clones and lacks some. The table records 180,000 or so clones, approximately 88% of them present only once. This TCR was sampled from a woman aged 25 to 39 with acute or convalescent COVID-19. Sequencing was carried out using peripheral blood. This chain uses TRBV5-1 with TRBJ2-7; 9 bases map to TRBD1. The DNA for the CDR3 is TGCGCCAGCAGCATTGGGACAGGGCCCTTGGAGCAGTACTTC. Amino acid sequence: CASSIGTGPLEQYF.